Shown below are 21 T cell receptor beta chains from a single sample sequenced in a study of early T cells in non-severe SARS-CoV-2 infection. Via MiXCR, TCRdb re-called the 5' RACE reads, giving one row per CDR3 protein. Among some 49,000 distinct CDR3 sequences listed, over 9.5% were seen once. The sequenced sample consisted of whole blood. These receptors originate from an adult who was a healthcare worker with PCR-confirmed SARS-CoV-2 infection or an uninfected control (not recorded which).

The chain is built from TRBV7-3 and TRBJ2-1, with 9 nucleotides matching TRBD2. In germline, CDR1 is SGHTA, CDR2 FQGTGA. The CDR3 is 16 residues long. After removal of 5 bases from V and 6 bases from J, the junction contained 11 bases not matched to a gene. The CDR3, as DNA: TGTGCCAGCAGCCCGGGTGGTAGCGGGGGAGTCAATGAGCAGTTCTTC. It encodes CASSPGGSGGVNEQFF. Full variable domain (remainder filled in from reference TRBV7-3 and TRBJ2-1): GAGVSQTPSNKVTEKGKYVELRCDPISGHTALYWYRQSLGQGPEFLIYFQGTGAADDSGLPNDRFFAVRPEGSVSTLKIQRTERGDSAVYLCASSPGGSGGVNEQFFGPGTRLTVL.

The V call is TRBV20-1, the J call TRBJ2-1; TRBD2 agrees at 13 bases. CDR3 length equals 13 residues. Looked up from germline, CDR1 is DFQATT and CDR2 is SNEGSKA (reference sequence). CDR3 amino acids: CSRTSGGFNEQFF. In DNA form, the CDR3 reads TGCTCCCGGACTAGCGGGGGATTCAATGAGCAGTTCTTC.

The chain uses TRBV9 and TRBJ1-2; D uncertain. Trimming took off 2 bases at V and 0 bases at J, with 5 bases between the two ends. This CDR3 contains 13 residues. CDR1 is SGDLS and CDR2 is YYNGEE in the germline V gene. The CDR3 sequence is CASSVVSNYGYTF. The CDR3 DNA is TGTGCCAGCAGCGTTGTATCTAACTATGGCTACACCTTC.

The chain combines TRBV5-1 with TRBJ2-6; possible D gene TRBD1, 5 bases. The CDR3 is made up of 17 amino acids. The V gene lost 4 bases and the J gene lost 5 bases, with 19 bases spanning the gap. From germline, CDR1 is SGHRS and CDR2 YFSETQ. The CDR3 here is CASSAGQGSLRANVLTF. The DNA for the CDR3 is TGCGCCAGCAGCGCCGGGCAGGGCTCTCTTAGGGCCAACGTCCTGACTTTC.

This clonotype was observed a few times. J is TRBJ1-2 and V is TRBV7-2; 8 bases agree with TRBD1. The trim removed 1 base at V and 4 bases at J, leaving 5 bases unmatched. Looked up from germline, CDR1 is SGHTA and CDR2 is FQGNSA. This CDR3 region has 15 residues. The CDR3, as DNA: TGTGCCAGCAGCTTAGGGTGGACAGGGACCTATGGCTACACCTTC. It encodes CASSLGWTGTYGYTF.

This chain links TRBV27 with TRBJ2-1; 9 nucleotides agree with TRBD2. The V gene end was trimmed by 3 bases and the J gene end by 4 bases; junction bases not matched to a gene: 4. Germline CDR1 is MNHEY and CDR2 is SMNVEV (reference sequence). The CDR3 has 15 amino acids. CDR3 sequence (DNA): TGTGCCAGCAGTTTTACTAGCGGGCGATACAATGAGCAGTTCTTC. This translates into CASSFTSGRYNEQFF.

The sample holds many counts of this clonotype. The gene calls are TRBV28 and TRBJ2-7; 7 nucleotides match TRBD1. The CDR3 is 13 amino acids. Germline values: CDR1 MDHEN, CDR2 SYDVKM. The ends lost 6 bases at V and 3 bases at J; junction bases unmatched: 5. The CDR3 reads CASSRPGGYEQYF. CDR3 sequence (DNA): TGTGCCAGCAGCAGACCAGGGGGCTACGAGCAGTACTTC.

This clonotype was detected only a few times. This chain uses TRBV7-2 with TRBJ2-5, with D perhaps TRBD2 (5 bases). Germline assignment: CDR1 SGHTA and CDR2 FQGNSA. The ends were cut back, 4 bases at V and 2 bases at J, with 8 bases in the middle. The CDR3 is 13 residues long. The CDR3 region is CASSSAAQETQYF. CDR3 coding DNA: TGTGCCAGCAGCTCAGCGGCTCAAGAGACCCAGTACTTC.

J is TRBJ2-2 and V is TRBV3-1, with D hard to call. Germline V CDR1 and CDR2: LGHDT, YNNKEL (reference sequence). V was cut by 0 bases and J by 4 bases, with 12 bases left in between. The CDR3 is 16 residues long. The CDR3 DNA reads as TGTGCCAGCAGCCAAGATCTCGGGCCGGGCACCGGGGAGCTGTTTTTT. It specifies CASSQDLGPGTGELFF. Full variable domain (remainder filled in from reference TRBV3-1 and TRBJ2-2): DTAVSQTPKYLVTQMGNDKSIKCEQNLGHDTMYWYKQDSKKFLKIMFSYNNKELIINETVPNRFSPKSPDKAHLNLHINSLELGDSAVYFCASSQDLGPGTGELFFGEGSRLTVL.

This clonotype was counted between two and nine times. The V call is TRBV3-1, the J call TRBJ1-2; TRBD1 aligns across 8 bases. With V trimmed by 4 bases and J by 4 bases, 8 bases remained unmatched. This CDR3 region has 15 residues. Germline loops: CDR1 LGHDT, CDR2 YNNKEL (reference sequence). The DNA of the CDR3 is TGTGCCAGCAGCCCCCTCAGGGGGCATGGCTATGGCTACACCTTC. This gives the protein CASSPLRGHGYGYTF.

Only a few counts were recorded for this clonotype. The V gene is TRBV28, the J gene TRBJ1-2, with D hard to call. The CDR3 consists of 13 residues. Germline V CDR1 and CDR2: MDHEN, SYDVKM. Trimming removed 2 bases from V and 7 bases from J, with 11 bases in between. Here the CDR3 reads CASSLGHRGGYTF. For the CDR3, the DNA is TGTGCCAGCAGTTTAGGCCACCGGGGTGGCTACACCTTC.

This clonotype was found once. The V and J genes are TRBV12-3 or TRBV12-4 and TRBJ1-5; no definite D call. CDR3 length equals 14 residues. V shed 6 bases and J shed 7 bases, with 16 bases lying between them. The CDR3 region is CASSDGRPGQPQHF. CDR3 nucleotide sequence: TGTGCCAGCAGCGACGGACGGCCCGGACAGCCCCAGCATTTT.

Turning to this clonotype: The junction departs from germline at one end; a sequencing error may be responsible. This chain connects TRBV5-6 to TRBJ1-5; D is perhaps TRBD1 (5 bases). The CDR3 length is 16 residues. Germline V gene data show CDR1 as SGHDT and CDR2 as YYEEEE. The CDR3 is CASSFRGLYSDQPQHF. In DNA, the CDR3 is TGTGCCAGCAGCTTCCGGGGACTTTATAGCGATCAGCCCCAGCATTTT.

The CDR3: CASSPWDPGFETQYF. Here the CDR3 DNA reads TGTGCCAGCAGCCCATGGGATCCAGGGTTTGAGACCCAGTACTTC. V gene TRBV7-9 combines with J gene TRBJ2-5; perhaps TRBD1 as D (5 bases). Trimming pared 5 bases from V and 5 bases from J, leaving 18 bases between. This CDR3 is built from 15 residues. Germline CDR1 and CDR2: SEHNR and FQNEAQ (reference sequence).

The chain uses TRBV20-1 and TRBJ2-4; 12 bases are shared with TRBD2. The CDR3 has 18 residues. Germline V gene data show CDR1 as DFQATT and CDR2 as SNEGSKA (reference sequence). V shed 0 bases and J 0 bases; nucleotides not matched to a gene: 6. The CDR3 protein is CSAREWLAGGLAKNIQYF. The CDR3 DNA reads TGCAGTGCTAGAGAATGGCTAGCGGGGGGGCTAGCCAAAAACATTCAGTACTTC.

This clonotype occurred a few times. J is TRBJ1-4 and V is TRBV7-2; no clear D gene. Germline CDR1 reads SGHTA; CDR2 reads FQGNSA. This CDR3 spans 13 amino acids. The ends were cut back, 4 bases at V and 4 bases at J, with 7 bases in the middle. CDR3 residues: CASSSVLNEKLFF. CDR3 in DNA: TGTGCCAGCAGCTCTGTCCTTAATGAAAAACTGTTTTTT.

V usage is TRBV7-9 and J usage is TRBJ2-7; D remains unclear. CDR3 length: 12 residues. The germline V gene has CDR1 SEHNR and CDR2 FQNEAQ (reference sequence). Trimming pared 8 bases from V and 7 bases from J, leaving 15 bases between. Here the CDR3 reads CASGERSREQYF. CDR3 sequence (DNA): TGTGCCAGCGGCGAGAGATCAAGGGAGCAGTACTTC.

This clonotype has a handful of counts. Written as DNA, the CDR3 is TGCGCCAGCAGCTTGGAGGCCGGGCTGACCTTC. It is translated as CASSLEAGLTF. The V gene is TRBV5-1, the J gene TRBJ1-2; D ambiguous. With 0 bases removed from V and 14 bases from J, the gap between germline ends came to 11 bases. Germline V lookup: CDR1 SGHRS, CDR2 YFSETQ. The CDR3 is 11 residues long.

CDR3 nucleotides: TGTGCCAGCAGCCAAACGGGTTCGACTGAAGCTTTCTTT. Protein: CASSQTGSTEAFF. The chain has TRBV3-1 and TRBJ1-1; the D is unclear. CDR3 length: 13 residues. Germline CDR1 is LGHDT and CDR2 is YNNKEL (reference sequence). The V gene lost 2 bases and the J gene lost 5 bases, with 9 bases spanning the gap.

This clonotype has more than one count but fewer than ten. The chain's CDR3 is CASSYSLLWAGELFF. Written as DNA, the CDR3 is TGTGCCAGCAGTTACTCGCTGCTTTGGGCCGGGGAGCTGTTTTTT. V usage is TRBV6-5 and J usage is TRBJ2-2; D not resolved. Deletions cut 0 bases from V and 6 bases from J, with 11 bases between. The CDR3 is made up of 15 amino acids. Germline CDR1 and CDR2: MNHEY and SVGAGI.

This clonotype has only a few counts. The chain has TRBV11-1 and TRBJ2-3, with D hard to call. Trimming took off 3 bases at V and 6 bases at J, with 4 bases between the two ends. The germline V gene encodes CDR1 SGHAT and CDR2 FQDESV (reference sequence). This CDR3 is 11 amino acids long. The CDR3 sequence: CASSFSDTQYF. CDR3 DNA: TGTGCCAGCAGCTTTTCGGATACGCAGTATTTT. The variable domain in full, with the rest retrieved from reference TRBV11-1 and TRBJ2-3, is EAEVAQSPRYKITEKSQAVAFWCDPISGHATLYWYRQILGQGPELLVQFQDESVVDDSQLPKDRFSAERLKGVDSTLKIQPAELGDSAMYLCASSFSDTQYFGPGTRLTVL.